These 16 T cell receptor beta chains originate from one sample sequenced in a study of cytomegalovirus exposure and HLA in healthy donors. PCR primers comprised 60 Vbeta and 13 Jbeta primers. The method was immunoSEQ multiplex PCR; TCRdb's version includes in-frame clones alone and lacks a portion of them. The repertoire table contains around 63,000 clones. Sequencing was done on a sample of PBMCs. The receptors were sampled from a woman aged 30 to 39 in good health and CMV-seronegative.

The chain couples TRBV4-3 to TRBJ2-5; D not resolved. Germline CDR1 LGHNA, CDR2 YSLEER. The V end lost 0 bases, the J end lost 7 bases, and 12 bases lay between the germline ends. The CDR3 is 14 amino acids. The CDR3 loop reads CASSQEVTVGTQYF. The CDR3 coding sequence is TGCGCCAGCAGCCAAGAAGTTACGGTTGGGACCCAGTACTTC.

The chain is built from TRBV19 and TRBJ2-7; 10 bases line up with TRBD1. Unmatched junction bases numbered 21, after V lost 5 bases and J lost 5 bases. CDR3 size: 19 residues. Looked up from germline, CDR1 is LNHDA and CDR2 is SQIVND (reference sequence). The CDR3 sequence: CASSSRFPSFGTGDHEQYF. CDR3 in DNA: TGTGCCAGTAGTTCGCGGTTTCCGTCGTTCGGGACAGGGGACCACGAGCAGTACTTC.

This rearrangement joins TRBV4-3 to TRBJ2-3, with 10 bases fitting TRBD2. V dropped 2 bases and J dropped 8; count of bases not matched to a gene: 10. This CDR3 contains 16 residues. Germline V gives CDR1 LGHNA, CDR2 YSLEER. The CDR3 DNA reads TGCGCCAGCAGCCAATGGGCCAGCGGGGGGGCCGGTACGCAGTATTTT. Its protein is CASSQWASGGAGTQYF.

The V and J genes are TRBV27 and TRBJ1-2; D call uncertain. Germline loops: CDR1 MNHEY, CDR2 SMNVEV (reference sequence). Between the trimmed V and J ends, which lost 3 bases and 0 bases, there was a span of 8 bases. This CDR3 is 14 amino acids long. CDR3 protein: CASSFGNPNYGYTF. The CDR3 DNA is TGTGCCAGCAGTTTCGGGAATCCTAACTATGGCTACACCTTC.

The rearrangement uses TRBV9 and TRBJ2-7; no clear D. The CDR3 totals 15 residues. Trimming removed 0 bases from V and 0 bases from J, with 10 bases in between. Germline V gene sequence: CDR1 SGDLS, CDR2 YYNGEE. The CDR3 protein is CASSVGHRSSYEQYF. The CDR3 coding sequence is TGTGCCAGCAGCGTAGGACATAGGTCCTCCTACGAGCAGTACTTC.

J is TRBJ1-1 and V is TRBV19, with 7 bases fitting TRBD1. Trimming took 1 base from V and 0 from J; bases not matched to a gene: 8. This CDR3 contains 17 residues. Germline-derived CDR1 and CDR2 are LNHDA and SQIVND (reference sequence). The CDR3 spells CASSIAATGMLNTEAFF. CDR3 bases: TGTGCCAGTAGTATAGCTGCGACAGGGATGTTGAACACTGAAGCTTTCTTT.

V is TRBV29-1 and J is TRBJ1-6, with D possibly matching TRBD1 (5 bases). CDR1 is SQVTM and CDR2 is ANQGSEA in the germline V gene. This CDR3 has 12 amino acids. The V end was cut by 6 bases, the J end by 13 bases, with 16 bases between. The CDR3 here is CSVESPGVPLHF. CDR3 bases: TGCAGCGTCGAATCCCCGGGGGTCCCCCTCCACTTT. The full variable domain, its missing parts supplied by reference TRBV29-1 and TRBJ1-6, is SAVISQKPSRDICQRGTSLTIQCQVDSQVTMMFWYRQQPGQSLTLIATANQGSEATYESGFVIDKFPISRPNLTFSTLTVSNMSPEDSSIYLCSVESPGVPLHFGNGTRLTVT.

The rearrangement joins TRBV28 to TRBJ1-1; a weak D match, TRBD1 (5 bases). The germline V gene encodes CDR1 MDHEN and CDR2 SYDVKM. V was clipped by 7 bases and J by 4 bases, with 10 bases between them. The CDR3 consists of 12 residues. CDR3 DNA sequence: TGTGCCAGCATAGATACAGGCACTGAAGCTTTCTTT. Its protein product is CASIDTGTEAFF. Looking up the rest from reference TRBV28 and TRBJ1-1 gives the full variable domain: DVKVTQSSRYLVKRTGEKVFLECVQDMDHENMFWYRQDPGLGLRLIYFSYDVKMKEKGDIPEGYSVSREKKERFSLILESASTNQTSMYLCASIDTGTEAFFGQGTRLTVV.

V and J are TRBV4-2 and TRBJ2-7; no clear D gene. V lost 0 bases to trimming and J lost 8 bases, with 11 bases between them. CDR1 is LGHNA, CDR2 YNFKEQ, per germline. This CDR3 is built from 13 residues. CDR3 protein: CASSQDVARKQYF. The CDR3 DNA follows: TGTGCCAGCAGCCAAGATGTCGCCAGGAAGCAGTACTTC.

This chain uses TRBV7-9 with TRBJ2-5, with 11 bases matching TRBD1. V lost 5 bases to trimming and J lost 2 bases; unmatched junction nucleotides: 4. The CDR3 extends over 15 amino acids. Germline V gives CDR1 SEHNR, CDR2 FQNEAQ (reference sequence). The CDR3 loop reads CASSGGTGGQETQYF. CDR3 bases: TGTGCCAGCAGCGGGGGGACAGGGGGACAAGAGACCCAGTACTTC.

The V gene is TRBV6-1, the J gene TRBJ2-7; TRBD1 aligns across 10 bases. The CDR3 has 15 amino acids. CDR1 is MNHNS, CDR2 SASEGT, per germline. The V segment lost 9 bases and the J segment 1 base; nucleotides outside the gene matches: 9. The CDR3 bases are TGTGCCAGTTCAGAGAGGACAGGGGGATCCTACGAGCAGTACTTC. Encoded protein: CASSERTGGSYEQYF.

CDR3 DNA: TGCAGCGTTGAAACAGGGGTCTTGGGGTATACGCAGTATTTT. It is translated as CSVETGVLGYTQYF. V gene TRBV29-1 combines with J gene TRBJ2-3; 7 bases agree with TRBD1. Losses at the gene ends were 2 bases for V and 7 bases for J; bases not matched to a gene: 9. This CDR3 spans 14 amino acids. Germline assignment: CDR1 SQVTM and CDR2 ANQGSEA.

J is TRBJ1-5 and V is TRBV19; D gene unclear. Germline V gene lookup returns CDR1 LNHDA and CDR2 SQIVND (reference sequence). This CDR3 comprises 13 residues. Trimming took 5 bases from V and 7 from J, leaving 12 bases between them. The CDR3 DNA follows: TGTGCCAGTAGTCGGAGATCGGGACAGCCCCAGCATTTT. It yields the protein CASSRRSGQPQHF.

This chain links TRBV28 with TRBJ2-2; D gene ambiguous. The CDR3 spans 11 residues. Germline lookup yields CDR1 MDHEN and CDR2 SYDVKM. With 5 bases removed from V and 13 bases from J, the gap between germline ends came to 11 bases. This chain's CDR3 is CASSRRVGLFF. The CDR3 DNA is TGTGCCAGCAGTCGTCGAGTCGGGCTGTTTTTT.

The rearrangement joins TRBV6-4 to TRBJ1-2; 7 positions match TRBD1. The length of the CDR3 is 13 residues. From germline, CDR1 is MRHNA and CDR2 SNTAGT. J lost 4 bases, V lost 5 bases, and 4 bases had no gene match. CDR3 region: CASSPGQSYGYTF. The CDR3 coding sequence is TGTGCCAGCAGTCCGGGACAGTCCTATGGCTACACCTTC.

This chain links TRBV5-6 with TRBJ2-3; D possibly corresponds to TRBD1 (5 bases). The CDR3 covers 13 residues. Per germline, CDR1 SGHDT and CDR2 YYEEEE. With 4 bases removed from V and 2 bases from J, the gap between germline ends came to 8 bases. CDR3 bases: TGTGCCAGCAGCCGACAGATCACAGATACGCAGTATTTT. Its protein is CASSRQITDTQYF.